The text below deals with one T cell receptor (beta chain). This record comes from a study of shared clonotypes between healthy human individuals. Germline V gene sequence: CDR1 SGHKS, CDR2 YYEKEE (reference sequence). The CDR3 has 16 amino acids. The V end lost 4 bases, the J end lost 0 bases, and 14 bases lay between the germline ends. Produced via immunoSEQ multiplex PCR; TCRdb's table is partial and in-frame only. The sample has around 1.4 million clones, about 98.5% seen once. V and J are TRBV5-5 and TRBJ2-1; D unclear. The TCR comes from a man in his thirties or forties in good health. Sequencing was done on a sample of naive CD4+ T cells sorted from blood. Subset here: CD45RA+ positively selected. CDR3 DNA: TGTGCCAGCAGCATAAGACAAATAAGCTCCTACAATGAGCAGTTCTTC. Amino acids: CASSIRQISSYNEQFF.